The clone carrying this T cell receptor (beta chain) was counted ten times or more. Its antigen is currently unknown. This entry belongs to a study of T cells after yellow fever vaccination. Overall study findings and caveats: Most primary-vaccination clones reappeared after the booster (approximately 95% CD4, approximately 88% CD8).

By 5'RACE template switching, TCR cDNA was produced, with a universal primer site and UMIs added in the process. Using its own MiXCR run on the 5' RACE reads, TCRdb lists one record per CDR3 protein. The top ten clones hold 0.5% to 0.6% of a sample with 250,000 to 300,000 distinct CDR3 sequences, about an eighth of them seen once. The germline V and J ends were trimmed by 8 bases and 3 bases, with 10 bases remaining between them. Germline V gene data show CDR1 as ENHRY and CDR2 as SYGVKD. The length of the CDR3 is 12 residues. This TCR derives from a man between 25 and 39 years old who received the YFV17D yellow fever vaccine. Sequencing used CD4+ T cells sorted from PBMCs, obtained 45 days after the yellow fever booster vaccination. The chain has TRBV10-3 and TRBJ2-5; D is perhaps TRBD2 (5 bases). CDR3 sequence: CAIGSDKETQYF. In DNA, the CDR3 is TGTGCCATCGGGAGCGATAAAGAGACCCAGTACTTC.